This TCR beta chain was documented in a study of patients and donors after allogeneic stem cell transplantation. TCRdb redid the calling of the RT-PCR reads with MiXCR, one entry per CDR3 protein. The sample comprises 190,000 or so distinct CDR3 sequences, less than 45% of which are singletons, and approximately 32% rests with the top ten. This clonotype has more than one count but fewer than ten. The germline V gene has CDR1 SQVTM and CDR2 ANQGSEA. The V end lost 4 bases, the J end lost 6 bases, and 10 bases lay between the germline ends. CDR3 length: 12 residues. The material sequenced was blood, either unsorted or a sorted T cell fraction (not recorded which). The V gene is TRBV29-1, the J gene TRBJ2-1; D call uncertain. The TCR was taken from a human donor who was either an allogeneic HSCT recipient or a stem cell or donor lymphocyte infusion donor (not recorded which). It is not recorded whose cells these are; they may come from a transplant donor. The CDR3 region has the DNA TGCAGCGTTGTAGGTCTAGTCAATGAGCAGTTCTTC. Encoded protein: CSVVGLVNEQFF.